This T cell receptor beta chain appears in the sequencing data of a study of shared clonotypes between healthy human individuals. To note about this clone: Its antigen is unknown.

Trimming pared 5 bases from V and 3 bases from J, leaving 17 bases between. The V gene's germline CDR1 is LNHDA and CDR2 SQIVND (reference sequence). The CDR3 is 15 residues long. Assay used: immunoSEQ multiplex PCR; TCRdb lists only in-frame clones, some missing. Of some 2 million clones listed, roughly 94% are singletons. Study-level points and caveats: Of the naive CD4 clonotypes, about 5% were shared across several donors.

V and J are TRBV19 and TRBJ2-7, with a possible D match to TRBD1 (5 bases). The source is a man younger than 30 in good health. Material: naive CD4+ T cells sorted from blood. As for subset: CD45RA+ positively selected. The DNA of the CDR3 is TGTGCCAGTAGTTTACAGGTTGGCTTAGGCTACGAGCAGTACTTC. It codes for CASSLQVGLGYEQYF. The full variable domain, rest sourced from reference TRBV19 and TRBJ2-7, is DGGITQSPKYLFRKEGQNVTLSCEQNLNHDAMYWYRQDPGQGLRLIYYSQIVNDFQKGDIAEGYSVSREKKESFPLTVTSAQKNPTAFYLCASSLQVGLGYEQYFGPGTRLTVT.